Presented here are 14 T cell receptor beta chains from one specimen sequenced in a study of T-cell memory formation after mild COVID-19. TCRdb redid the calling of the 5' RACE reads with MiXCR, one entry per CDR3 protein. Of 300,000 to 400,000 distinct CDR3 sequences in the sample, over 13% were seen once. What was sequenced was PBMCs or a T cell subset sorted from them (not recorded which). These receptors were taken from a young man who had mild COVID-19 (a few samples of this study predate the infection). Cell type and time point are not known.

The V gene is TRBV6-5, the J gene TRBJ1-5; 7 nucleotides align to TRBD1. J lost 6 bases, V lost 6 bases, and 11 bases had no gene match. CDR3 length equals 15 residues. CDR1 is MNHEY, CDR2 SVGAGI, per germline. In DNA form, the CDR3 reads TGTGCCAGCAGCGCAAGTTACAGGGGAGGTCAGCCCCAGCATTTT. Protein: CASSASYRGGQPQHF.

The CDR3 DNA reads as TGTGCCAGCAGCCTAGTGCCAACAGCGAACACCGGGGAGCTGTTTTTT. It encodes CASSLVPTANTGELFF. The rearrangement joins TRBV9 to TRBJ2-2; D gene uncertain. CDR1 is SGDLS, CDR2 YYNGEE, per germline. V gave up 4 bases and J gave up 0 bases, with 13 bases separating them. The CDR3 has 16 amino acids.

This clonotype has ten or more counts. The J gene is TRBJ1-6, the V gene TRBV6-5, with D tentatively TRBD1 (6 bases). CDR1 MNHEY and CDR2 SVGAGI come from the germline V gene. The length of the CDR3 is 16 residues. The V end was cut by 5 bases, the J end by 7 bases, with 18 bases between. The CDR3 DNA is TGTGCCAGCAGTAAACAGGGTTTAATCGAGAATTCACCCCTCCACTTT. This sequence encodes CASSKQGLIENSPLHF.

This clonotype appeared a few times. The rearrangement joins TRBV2 to TRBJ1-1; a possible D gene is TRBD1 (5 bases). The CDR3 runs 13 residues. Looked up from germline, CDR1 is SNHLY and CDR2 is FYNNEI. Trimming stripped 6 bases from V and 10 bases from J, with 18 bases between. CDR3 amino acids: CASRTGASPRAFF. CDR3 DNA: TGTGCCAGCAGAACCGGGGCGTCCCCCCGAGCTTTCTTT.

The chain joins TRBV4-1 to TRBJ1-2; D gene unclear. The V gene's germline CDR1 is MGHRA and CDR2 YSYEKL. The germline V and J ends were trimmed by 0 bases and 7 bases, with 12 bases remaining between them. This CDR3 contains 14 residues. CDR3 amino acids: CASSQDRGVGGYTF. CDR3 coding DNA: TGCGCCAGCAGCCAAGACCGCGGGGTGGGTGGCTACACCTTC.

The gene calls are TRBV4-2 and TRBJ2-5, with D possibly being TRBD2 (5 bases). The germline V and J ends were trimmed by 4 bases and 5 bases, with 20 bases remaining between them. Per the germline V gene, CDR1 is LGHNA and CDR2 is YNFKEQ. The CDR3 runs to 16 residues. CDR3 coding DNA: TGTGCCAGCAGCCCAGTACCCGGAGGCCCCGGGGAGACCCAGTACTTC. The encoded protein is CASSPVPGGPGETQYF.

The V gene is TRBV29-1, the J gene TRBJ2-1; the match to TRBD1 covers 11 bases. The CDR3 is made up of 14 amino acids. Germline CDR1 SQVTM, CDR2 ANQGSEA. Trimming took 7 bases from V and 3 from J; bases not matched to a gene: 5. CDR3 sequence (DNA): TGCAGCGCCAGGACAGGGGGCCTCTACAATGAGCAGTTCTTC. This gives the protein CSARTGGLYNEQFF.

Only a few counts were recorded for this clonotype. This chain uses TRBV25-1 with TRBJ2-5; weak D call: TRBD2 (5 bases). This CDR3 is built from 14 residues. The V gene's germline CDR1 is MGHDK and CDR2 SYGVNS. V lost 2 bases, J lost 1 base, and 8 bases lay in between. The DNA of the CDR3 is TGTGCCAGCAGTGAAGGGAGTGGCCAAGAGACCCAGTACTTC. It codes for CASSEGSGQETQYF.

The chain has TRBV4-1 and TRBJ2-3; 8 nucleotides align to TRBD2. Trimming at V came to 4 bases and at J to 3 bases, leaving 6 bases not matched to a gene. This CDR3 region has 15 residues. The germline V gene has CDR1 MGHRA and CDR2 YSYEKL. The CDR3 coding sequence is TGCGCCAGCAGCCCCGGACAGCGGGGGACAGATACGCAGTATTTT. The encoded protein is CASSPGQRGTDTQYF.

Only a few counts were recorded for this clonotype. This sequence joins TRBV7-6 and TRBJ1-5; a weak D match, TRBD1 (5 bases). This CDR3 is built from 18 residues. V shed 1 base and J shed 0 bases, with 16 bases lying between them. The V gene's germline CDR1 is SGHVS and CDR2 FNYEAQ. In DNA form, the CDR3 reads TGTGCCAGCAGCTTAGAAGCAGGGAGCAGCTATAGCAATCAGCCCCAGCATTTT. Translating gives CASSLEAGSSYSNQPQHF.

This clonotype was detected once. The chain is built from TRBV6-2 or TRBV6-3 and TRBJ2-3; perhaps D is TRBD1 or TRBD2 (5 bases each). CDR1 and CDR2 (germline): MNHEY, SVGEGT. The CDR3 is 13 residues long. The germline V and J ends were trimmed by 7 bases and 4 bases, with 12 bases remaining between them. As DNA, the CDR3 is TGTGCCAGCACCCAACGGGGCGCAGATACGCAGTATTTT. This encodes CASTQRGADTQYF.

The chain links TRBV27 to TRBJ2-3, with TRBD2 matching 9 bases. Per the germline V gene, CDR1 is MNHEY and CDR2 is SMNVEV (reference sequence). V trimming: 6 bases; J trimming: 6 bases; junction bases outside the gene matches: 10. The CDR3 is made up of 15 amino acids. CDR3 protein: CASSHSGRHVDTQYF. The CDR3, as DNA: TGTGCCAGCAGCCATAGCGGGAGACATGTCGATACGCAGTATTTT.

This clonotype has a handful of counts. V is TRBV7-9 and J is TRBJ2-2; D is possibly TRBD1 (5 bases). CDR1 is SEHNR and CDR2 is FQNEAQ in the germline V gene (reference sequence). This CDR3 has 15 amino acids. The V end lost 4 bases, the J end lost 5 bases, and 14 bases lay between the germline ends. The CDR3 here is CASSSRGRITGELFF. The CDR3 nucleotides are TGTGCCAGCAGCTCAAGGGGTCGGATTACCGGGGAGCTGTTTTTT.

The rearrangement uses TRBV30 and TRBJ1-6; tentatively, D is TRBD1 (5 bases). The V gene's germline CDR1 is GTSNPN and CDR2 SVGIG (reference sequence). CDR3 length: 13 residues. Trimming cost V 3 bases and J 13 bases, with 16 bases left between them. The CDR3 DNA reads TGTGCCTGGAGACCAGACAGCCGGGGCCCCCTCCACTTT. Translated, it gives CAWRPDSRGPLHF. The whole variable domain, remainder taken from reference TRBV30 and TRBJ1-6, is SQTIHQWPATLVQPVGSPLSLECTVEGTSNPNLYWYRQAAGRGLQLLFYSVGIGQISSEVPQNLSASRPQDRQFILSSKKLLLSDSGFYLCAWRPDSRGPLHFGNGTRLTVT.